This record looks at one T cell receptor beta chain sequence and its context. These data originate in a study of control samples from healthy donors and cancer patients. Generated by immunoSEQ multiplex PCR, the TCRdb table keeps only in-frame clones and is missing some. In the table there are some 37,000 clones, roughly nine tenths of which are singletons. This CDR3 region has 13 residues. The V and J ends lost 5 bases and 6 bases respectively, with 11 bases between them. The germline CDR1 and CDR2 sequences are SGHTA and FQGNSA. The chain is built from TRBV7-2 and TRBJ2-1, with a tentative D call TRBD1 (5 bases). The TCR originated in a woman in her forties or fifties in good health. The sequenced material came from blood. The CDR3 loop is CASSRDSFNEQFF. DNA for the CDR3: TGTGCCAGCAGCCGAGACAGTTTCAATGAGCAGTTCTTC.